This record covers a single TCR beta chain. Its matching antigen is unknown. The CDR3 is 15 amino acids. V lost 0 bases to trimming and J lost 1 base; unmatched junction nucleotides: 2. Germline V lookup: CDR1 SGHRS, CDR2 YFSETQ. This entry is derived from a study of cytomegalovirus exposure and HLA in healthy donors. General observations from the study: The later analysis indicated that the majority of CMV-associated TCR beta chains appeared HLA-restricted. Sequencing depth roughly uniform across donors was assumed in presence/absence analyses. Later work associated around 18,000 TCR beta sequences with HLA alleles at 0.05 false discovery rate. Earlier findings revealed that most TCR beta V segments proved productive either about 87% or about 30% of the time.

The PCR employed 60 Vbeta primers together with 13 Jbeta primers. Assay: immunoSEQ multiplex PCR; the TCRdb copy retains only in-frame clones and omits some. Of 120,000 to 150,000 clones detected, roughly 85% appear once; the ten largest clones hold about 0.66%. Input material: PBMCs. The rearrangement uses TRBV5-1 and TRBJ2-7; 9 positions agree with TRBD1. The source of this sequence is a male donor in good health and CMV-seronegative. As DNA, the CDR3 is TGCGCCAGCAGCTTGGGGGGGACAGGGTCCTACGAGCAGTACTTC. This translates into CASSLGGTGSYEQYF. Full variable domain (rest looked up from reference TRBV5-1 and TRBJ2-7): KAGVTQTPRYLIKTRGQQVTLSCSPISGHRSVSWYQQTPGQGLQFLFEYFSETQRNKGNFPGRFSGRQFSNSRSEMNVSTLELGDSALYLCASSLGGTGSYEQYFGPGTRLTVT.